Listed here are 4 T cell receptor beta chains from one sample, sequenced in a study of T cell changes during pregnancy in multiple sclerosis (dated by TCRdb to between 2018 and 2021). The library relied on the immunoSEQ multiplex PCR assay. Held by TCRdb, this immuneACCESS table contains in-frame sequences only and omits some clones. Under half of the omission traces to an unresolved V gene where checked; the cause of the rest is unknown. The sample includes some 120,000 clones, with 96% observed a single time. The top ten hold 0.44% of the sample. Specimen: peripheral blood, collected after pregnancy. These receptors all come from a female donor with multiple sclerosis, enrolled in a pregnancy study.

This clone was seen a single time. It is unclear where the CDR3 begins or ends on the DNA, so no DNA is shown, and the CDR3 is as TCRdb lists it. V gene TRBV4-3 combines with J gene TRBJ2-6; TRBD1 was called by the table and not checked on the DNA. CDR1 is LGHNA, CDR2 YSLEER, per germline. A total of 19 residues make up the CDR3, ends included. The CDR3 region is CASSQEDTASVPGANVLTF.

This chain joins TRBV19 and TRBJ2-1; D is unresolved. The CDR3 loop spans 17 amino acids. Germline loops: CDR1 LNHDA, CDR2 SQIVND (reference sequence). Trimming stripped 7 bases from V and 2 bases from J, with 21 bases between. The CDR3 DNA reads as TGTGCCAGTACCCCTGGGCAGACGCGTCTCGCCTACAATGAGCAGTTCTTC. This codes for CASTPGQTRLAYNEQFF.

V is TRBV19 and J is TRBJ1-1; D is unclear. The V gene's germline CDR1 is LNHDA and CDR2 SQIVND (reference sequence). The V end lost 7 bases, the J end lost 2 bases, and 17 bases lay between the germline ends. CDR3 size: 15 residues. CDR3: CASNPGGRGNTEAFF. The CDR3 DNA sequence: TGTGCCAGTAACCCAGGAGGGCGAGGAAACACTGAAGCTTTCTTT.

This clone appeared a single time. This chain links TRBV5-6 with TRBJ2-1; TRBD2 is a possible D gene (5 bases). The CDR3 totals 13 residues. The V end was cut by 6 bases, the J end by 5 bases, with 12 bases between. From germline, CDR1 is SGHDT and CDR2 YYEEEE. The CDR3 sequence: CASTWGAHNEQFF. In DNA form, the CDR3 reads TGTGCCAGCACCTGGGGAGCCCACAATGAGCAGTTCTTC.